The 8 T cell receptor beta chains reported below all come from one sample, sequenced in a study of shared clonotypes between healthy human individuals. The protocol was immunoSEQ multiplex PCR, while the TCRdb copy is restricted to in-frame clones and leaves out a portion. The sample yields roughly 700,000 clones, around two thirds seen once. The specimen was memory CD4+ T cells sorted from blood. The sample's subset: CD45RA-negative fraction. Receptors originate from a woman in her thirties in good health.

The chain recombines TRBV9 with TRBJ2-7, with a tentative D call TRBD2 (5 bases). Trimming took 4 bases from V and 0 from J, leaving 17 bases between them. Germline loops: CDR1 SGDLS, CDR2 YYNGEE. The CDR3 runs 16 residues. The CDR3 loop is CASSPREIHLSYEQYF. CDR3 DNA sequence: TGTGCCAGCAGCCCCCGGGAAATCCACCTCTCCTACGAGCAGTACTTC.

The V call is TRBV5-1, the J call TRBJ2-2, with TRBD1 identical over 8 bases. The V segment lost 4 bases and the J segment 4 bases; nucleotides outside the gene matches: 9. This CDR3 is 16 amino acids long. The germline V gene encodes CDR1 SGHRS and CDR2 YFSETQ. CDR3: CASSVTGGVSTGELFF. The CDR3 DNA follows: TGCGCCAGCAGCGTAACAGGGGGAGTGTCCACCGGGGAGCTGTTTTTT.

This chain uses TRBV6-1 with TRBJ2-5, with D possibly matching TRBD2 (6 bases). This CDR3 is 12 amino acids long. V lost 6 bases and J 5 bases, leaving 10 bases between the germline ends. Germline V gene data show CDR1 as MNHNS and CDR2 as SASEGT. The CDR3: CASRRREETQYF. Written as DNA, the CDR3 is TGTGCCAGCAGGCGTCGGGAGGAGACCCAGTACTTC.

V is TRBV28 and J is TRBJ2-7; maybe TRBD1 (5 bases). The CDR3 spans 14 residues. V was clipped by 6 bases and J by 6 bases, with 18 bases between them. Germline CDR1 and CDR2: MDHEN and SYDVKM. CDR3 DNA: TGTGCCAGCAGACCCCGTCGCCAAAGGGGCGAGCAGTACTTC. Its protein is CASRPRRQRGEQYF.

This chain uses TRBV28 with TRBJ1-5; D is unresolved. Germline CDR1 MDHEN, CDR2 SYDVKM. This CDR3 contains 12 residues. Trimming took off 10 bases at V and 9 bases at J, with 16 bases between the two ends. The CDR3 loop reads CATSLSVPPQHF. DNA for the CDR3: TGTGCCACCTCGTTATCTGTCCCGCCCCAGCATTTT.

The chain combines TRBV29-1 with TRBJ1-4; tentatively, D is TRBD1 (5 bases). Per germline, CDR1 SQVTM and CDR2 ANQGSEA. The length of the CDR3 is 13 residues. V shed 5 bases and J shed 5 bases, with 12 bases lying between them. CDR3 region: CSVRGTSNEKLFF. The CDR3 coding sequence is TGCAGCGTTCGGGGGACTTCGAATGAAAAACTGTTTTTT.

V and J are TRBV5-1 and TRBJ2-2; D remains unclear. The length of the CDR3 is 16 residues. Germline V gives CDR1 SGHRS, CDR2 YFSETQ. V shed 2 bases and J shed 1 base, with 12 bases lying between them. CDR3 in amino acids: CASSFLAHLNTGELFF. The CDR3 DNA is TGCGCCAGCAGCTTCCTTGCACACCTGAACACCGGGGAGCTGTTTTTT.

The CDR3 DNA follows: TGTGCCAGCAGCGTAGCAGGTAGCGGGGGGCTTTATGAGCAGTTCTTC. It encodes CASSVAGSGGLYEQFF. The chain employs TRBV9 and TRBJ2-1, with 10 bases lining up with TRBD2. CDR1 and CDR2 from the germline V gene are SGDLS and YYNGEE. V shed 0 bases, J shed 8 bases, and the junction held 8 bases outside the gene matches. The CDR3 spans 16 residues.